The subject of this entry is one T cell receptor beta chain. This entry comes from a study of blood T cell repertoires in COVID-19. Overall study: Whether acute or convalescent, the COVID-19 samples came from the United States, Italy and Spain. T cells, B-cell-depleted T cells, or PBMCs supplied cDNA or gDNA.

The ends lost 2 bases at V and 1 base at J; junction bases unmatched: 10. Germline V gives CDR1 SGHRS, CDR2 YFSETQ. The CDR3 is 17 amino acids. As handled by the study authors: Reference gene primer amplification gave nucleated cell count estimates. Profiling relied on immunoSEQ multiplex PCR, and the TCRdb table lists in-frame clones only, not all of them. D and trimming come from the DNA, and the V and J calls and clone size come from that table. The sample includes more than 200,000 clones, around four fifths of them seen just once. The clonotype was recovered from a man in his 60s with acute or convalescent COVID-19. Sequenced sample: peripheral blood. The chain joins TRBV5-1 to TRBJ1-2; 8 bases map to TRBD1. The CDR3 loop is CASSFLQGQAINYGYTF. The CDR3, as DNA: TGCGCCAGCAGCTTCCTTCAGGGACAGGCGATTAACTATGGCTACACCTTC.